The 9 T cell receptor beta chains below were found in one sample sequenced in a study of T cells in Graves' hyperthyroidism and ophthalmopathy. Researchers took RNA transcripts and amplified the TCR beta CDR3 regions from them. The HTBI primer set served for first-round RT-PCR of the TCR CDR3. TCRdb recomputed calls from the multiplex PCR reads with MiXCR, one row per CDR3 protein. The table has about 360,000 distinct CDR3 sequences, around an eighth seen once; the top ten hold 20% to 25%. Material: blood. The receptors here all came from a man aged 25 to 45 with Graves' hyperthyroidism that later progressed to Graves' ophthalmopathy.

The CDR3 loop reads CASSVTTGGANEKLFF. The CDR3 DNA sequence: TGTGCCAGCAGCGTCACGACAGGGGGAGCTAATGAAAAACTGTTTTTT. V and J are TRBV7-8 and TRBJ1-4, with 9 bases lining up with TRBD1. After removal of 5 bases from V and 3 bases from J, the junction contained 7 bases not matched to a gene. There are 16 residues in the CDR3. Germline lookup yields CDR1 SGHVS and CDR2 FQNEAQ.

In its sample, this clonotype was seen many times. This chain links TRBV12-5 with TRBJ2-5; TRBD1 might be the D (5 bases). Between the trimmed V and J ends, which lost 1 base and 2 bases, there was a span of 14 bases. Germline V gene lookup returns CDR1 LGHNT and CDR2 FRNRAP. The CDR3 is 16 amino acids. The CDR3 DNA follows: TGTGCTAGTGGTTTGGGCCTCGACAGCCTTCAAGAGACCCAGTACTTC. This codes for CASGLGLDSLQETQYF.

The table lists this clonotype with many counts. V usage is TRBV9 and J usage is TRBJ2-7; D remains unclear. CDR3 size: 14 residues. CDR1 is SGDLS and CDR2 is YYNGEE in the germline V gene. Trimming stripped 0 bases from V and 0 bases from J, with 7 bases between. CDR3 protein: CASSVDHSSYEQYF. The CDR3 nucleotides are TGTGCCAGCAGCGTAGACCACAGCTCCTACGAGCAGTACTTC.

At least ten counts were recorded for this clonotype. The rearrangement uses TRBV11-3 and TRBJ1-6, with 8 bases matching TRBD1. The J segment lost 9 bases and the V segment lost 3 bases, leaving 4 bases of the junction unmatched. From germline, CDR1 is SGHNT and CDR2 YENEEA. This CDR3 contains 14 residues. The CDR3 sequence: CASSFRQGTSPLHF. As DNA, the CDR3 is TGTGCCAGCAGCTTTAGACAGGGGACTTCACCCCTCCACTTT.

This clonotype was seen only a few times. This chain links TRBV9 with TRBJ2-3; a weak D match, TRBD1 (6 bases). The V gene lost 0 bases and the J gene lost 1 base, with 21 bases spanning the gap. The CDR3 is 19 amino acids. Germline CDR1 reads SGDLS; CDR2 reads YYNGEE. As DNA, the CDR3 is TGTGCCAGCAGCGTAGCTTTGGGCCCCCAGGGGATGGGCACAGATACGCAGTATTTT. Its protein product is CASSVALGPQGMGTDTQYF. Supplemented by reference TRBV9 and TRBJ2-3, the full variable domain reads DSGVTQTPKHLITATGQRVTLRCSPRSGDLSVYWYQQSLDQGLQFLIQYYNGEERAKGNILERFSAQQFPDLHSELNLSSLELGDSALYFCASSVALGPQGMGTDTQYFGPGTRLTVL.

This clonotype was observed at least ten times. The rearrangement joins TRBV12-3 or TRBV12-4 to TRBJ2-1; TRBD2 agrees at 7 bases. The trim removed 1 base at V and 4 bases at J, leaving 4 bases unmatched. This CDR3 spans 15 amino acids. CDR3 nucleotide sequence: TGTGCCAGCAGTTTAGTGGGGGGGGGATACAATGAGCAGTTCTTC. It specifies CASSLVGGGYNEQFF.

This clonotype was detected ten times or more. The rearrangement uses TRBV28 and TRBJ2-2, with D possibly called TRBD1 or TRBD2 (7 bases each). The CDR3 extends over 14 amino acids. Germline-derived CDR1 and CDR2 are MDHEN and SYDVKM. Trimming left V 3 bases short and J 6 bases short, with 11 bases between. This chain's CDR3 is CASSFRGGPGELFF. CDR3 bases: TGTGCCAGCAGTTTCAGGGGGGGGCCCGGGGAGCTGTTTTTT.

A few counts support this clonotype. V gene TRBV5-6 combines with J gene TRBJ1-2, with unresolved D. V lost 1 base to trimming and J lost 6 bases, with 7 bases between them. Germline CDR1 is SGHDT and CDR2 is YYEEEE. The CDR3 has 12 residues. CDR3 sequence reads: CASSLIGHGYTF. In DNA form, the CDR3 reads TGTGCCAGCAGCTTGATAGGGCATGGCTACACCTTC.

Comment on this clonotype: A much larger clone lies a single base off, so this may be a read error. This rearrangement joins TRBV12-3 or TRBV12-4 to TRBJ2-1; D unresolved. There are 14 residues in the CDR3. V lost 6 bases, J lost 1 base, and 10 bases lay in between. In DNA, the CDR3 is TGTGCCAGCAGGTTGTCGGAGTCCTACAATGAGCAGTTCTTC. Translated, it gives CASRLSESYNEQFF.